This record concerns one TCR beta chain sequence. The antigen is not known. Each hyperthyroidism patient was newly diagnosed, with under 2 months' duration, and aged 18 to 65. Certain patients were not enrolled. These were patients with other autoimmune diseases, uncontrolled infections, pregnancy or lactation. TCR beta CDR3 amplification used RNA transcripts. First-round RT-PCR used HTBI primers; second-round multiplex PCR followed. Each CDR3 protein gets one entry after TCRdb re-called the multiplex PCR reads with MiXCR. This sample carries roughly 600,000 distinct CDR3 sequences, less than 40% of them seen once, and the ten largest clones take around 4%. The record originates from a study of Graves' ophthalmopathy and Graves' hyperthyroidism. Overall study findings and caveats: Sensitivity of under 71% and specificity of 72% to 80% were achieved by the model that predicted ophthalmopathy progression. Most thyroid clonotypes expanded beyond 0.001 frequency were also found in blood.

The germline gives CDR1 SEHNR, CDR2 FQNEAQ (reference sequence). The CDR3 is 15 residues long. Sample: peripheral blood or thyroid tissue (not recorded which). The source of this sequence is an adult man with Graves' hyperthyroidism. The rearrangement links TRBV7-9 to TRBJ2-5, with 9 bases identical to TRBD1. The DNA end is a closer match to TRBJ2-1, so the J assignment may be wrong. The CDR3 DNA reads TGTGCCAGCAGCAAACAGGGGGCCACCTACAATGAGCAGTTCTTC. Amino acid sequence: CASSKQGATYNEQFF.